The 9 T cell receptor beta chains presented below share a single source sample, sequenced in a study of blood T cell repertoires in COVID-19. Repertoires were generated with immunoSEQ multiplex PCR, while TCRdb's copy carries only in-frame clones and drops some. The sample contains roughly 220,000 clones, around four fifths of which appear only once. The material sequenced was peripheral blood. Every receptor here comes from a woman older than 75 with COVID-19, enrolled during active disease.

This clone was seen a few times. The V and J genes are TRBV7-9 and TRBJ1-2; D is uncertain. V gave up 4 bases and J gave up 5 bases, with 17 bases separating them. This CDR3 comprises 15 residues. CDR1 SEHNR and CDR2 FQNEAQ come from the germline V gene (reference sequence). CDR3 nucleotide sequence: TGTGCCAGCAGCTCCACCCGGGGTGCCGATTATGGCTACACCTTC. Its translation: CASSSTRGADYGYTF.

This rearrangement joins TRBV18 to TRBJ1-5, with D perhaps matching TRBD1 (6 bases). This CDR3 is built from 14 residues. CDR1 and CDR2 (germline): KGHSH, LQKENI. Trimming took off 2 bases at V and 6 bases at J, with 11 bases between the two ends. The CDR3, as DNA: TGTGCCAGCTCACCAACGACAGGCCCTCAGCCCCAGCATTTT. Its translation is CASSPTTGPQPQHF.

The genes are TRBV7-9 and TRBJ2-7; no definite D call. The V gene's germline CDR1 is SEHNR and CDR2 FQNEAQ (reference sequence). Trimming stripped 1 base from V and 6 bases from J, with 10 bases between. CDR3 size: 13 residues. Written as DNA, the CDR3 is TGTGCCAGCAGCTTAGTCACTGTCGGCGAGCAGTACTTC. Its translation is CASSLVTVGEQYF.

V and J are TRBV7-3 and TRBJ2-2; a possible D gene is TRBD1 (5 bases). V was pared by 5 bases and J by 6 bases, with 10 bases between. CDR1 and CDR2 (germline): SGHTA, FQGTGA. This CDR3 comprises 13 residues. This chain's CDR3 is CASSTNRPGELFF. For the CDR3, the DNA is TGTGCCAGCAGCACCAACAGGCCCGGGGAGCTGTTTTTT.

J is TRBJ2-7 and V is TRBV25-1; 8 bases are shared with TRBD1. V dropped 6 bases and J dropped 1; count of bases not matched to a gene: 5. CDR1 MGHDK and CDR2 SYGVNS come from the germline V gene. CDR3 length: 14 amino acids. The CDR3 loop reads CASRGQGGSYEQYF. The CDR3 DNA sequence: TGTGCCAGCAGAGGACAGGGAGGTTCCTACGAGCAGTACTTC.

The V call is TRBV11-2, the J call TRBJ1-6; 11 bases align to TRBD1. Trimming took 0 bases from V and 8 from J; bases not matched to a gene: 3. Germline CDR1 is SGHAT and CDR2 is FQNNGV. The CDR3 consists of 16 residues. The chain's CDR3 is CASSLDRDRGYSPLHF. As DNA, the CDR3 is TGTGCCAGCAGCTTAGATCGGGACAGGGGGTATTCACCCCTCCACTTT.

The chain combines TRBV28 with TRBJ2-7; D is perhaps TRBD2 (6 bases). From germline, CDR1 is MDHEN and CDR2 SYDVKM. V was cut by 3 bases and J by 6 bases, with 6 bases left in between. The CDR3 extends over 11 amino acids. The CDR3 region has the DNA TGTGCCAGCAGTTTGGGGGGCGAGCAGTACTTC. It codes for CASSLGGEQYF.

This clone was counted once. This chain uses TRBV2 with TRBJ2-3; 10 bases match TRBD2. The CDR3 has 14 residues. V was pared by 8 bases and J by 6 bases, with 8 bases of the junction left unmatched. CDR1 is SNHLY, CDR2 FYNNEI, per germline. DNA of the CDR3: TGTGCCAGCGGTCCGGGACTAGCGCTTGATACGCAGTATTTT. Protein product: CASGPGLALDTQYF.

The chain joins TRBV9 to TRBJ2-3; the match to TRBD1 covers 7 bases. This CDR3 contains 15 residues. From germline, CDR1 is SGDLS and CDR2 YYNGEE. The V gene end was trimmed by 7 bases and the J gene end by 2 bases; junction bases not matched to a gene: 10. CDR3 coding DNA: TGTGCCAGCGCCTTACGAGGGGGCCCCACAGATACGCAGTATTTT. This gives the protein CASALRGGPTDTQYF.